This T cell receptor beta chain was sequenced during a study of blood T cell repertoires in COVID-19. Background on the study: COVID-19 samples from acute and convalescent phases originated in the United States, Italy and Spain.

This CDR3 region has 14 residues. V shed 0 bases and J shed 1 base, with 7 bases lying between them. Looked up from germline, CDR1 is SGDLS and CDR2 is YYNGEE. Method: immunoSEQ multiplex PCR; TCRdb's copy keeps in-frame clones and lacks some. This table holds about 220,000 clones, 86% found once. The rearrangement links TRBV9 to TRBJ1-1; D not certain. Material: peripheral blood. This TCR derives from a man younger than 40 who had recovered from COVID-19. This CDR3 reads CASSVAVGNTEAFF. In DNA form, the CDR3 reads TGTGCCAGCAGCGTAGCTGTCGGGAACACTGAAGCTTTCTTT.